These 6 T cell receptor beta chains came from one sample sequenced in a study of shared clonotypes between healthy human individuals. The assay was immunoSEQ multiplex PCR, and TCRdb's table has in-frame clones only and misses some. The table has approximately 980,000 clones, over 60% seen once; the top ten hold over 1.3%. Sequenced material: memory CD4+ T cells sorted from blood. Subset described: CD45RA-negative fraction. These receptors came from a young man in good health.

On this clone: The sample has other DNA sequences that encode this CDR3 too. The V gene is TRBV6-5, the J gene TRBJ1-1; the D is unclear. Deletions cut 6 bases from V and 4 bases from J, with 6 bases between. This CDR3 has 11 residues. Per germline, CDR1 MNHEY and CDR2 SVGAGI. In nucleotides, the CDR3 is TGTGCCAGCAGCCGAGGCACTGAAGCTTTCTTT. Protein product: CASSRGTEAFF.

This clone was found once. In DNA form, the CDR3 reads TGTGCCAGTATGCGGGGAAATTTGGGGGGAGATACGCAGTATTTT. Its translation: CASMRGNLGGDTQYF. The chain carries TRBV19 and TRBJ2-3, with D possibly being TRBD2 (6 bases). V was pared by 7 bases and J by 5 bases, with 19 bases between. Germline V gives CDR1 LNHDA, CDR2 SQIVND (reference sequence). This CDR3 is built from 15 residues.

About this clone itself: Additional DNA sequences in this sample encode the identical CDR3. The chain couples TRBV7-2 to TRBJ2-5; D is ambiguous. Deletions cut 1 base from V and 5 bases from J, with 5 bases between. Germline values: CDR1 SGHTA, CDR2 FQGNSA. This CDR3 has 12 residues. CDR3 in amino acids: CASSLVRETQYF. CDR3 in DNA: TGTGCCAGCAGCTTAGTTCGTGAGACCCAGTACTTC.

CDR3 nucleotides: TGCGCCAGCAGCTACGGACAGGGCGGCACAGATACGCAGTATTTT. Its protein is CASSYGQGGTDTQYF. This chain connects TRBV5-1 to TRBJ2-3, with 8 bases lining up with TRBD1. CDR3 length: 15 amino acids. Looked up from germline, CDR1 is SGHRS and CDR2 is YFSETQ. The trim removed 3 bases at V and 1 base at J, leaving 4 bases unmatched.

The chain joins TRBV19 to TRBJ2-3; 10 nucleotides agree with TRBD2. Losses at the gene ends were 7 bases for V and 0 bases for J; bases not matched to a gene: 10. This CDR3 comprises 17 residues. Germline assignment: CDR1 LNHDA and CDR2 SQIVND (reference sequence). The CDR3 loop reads CASNPRRTSGSTDTQYF. In DNA form, the CDR3 reads TGTGCCAGTAACCCCCGAAGGACTAGCGGAAGCACAGATACGCAGTATTTT.

This clone was recorded once. J is TRBJ2-6 and V is TRBV5-1, with D perhaps matching TRBD1 (6 bases). V was pared by 5 bases and J by 0 bases, with 9 bases between. The CDR3 sequence is 15 residues long. CDR1 SGHRS and CDR2 YFSETQ come from the germline V gene. The CDR3 DNA is TGCGCCAGCAGGGGGGACATCTCTGGGGCCAACGTCCTGACTTTC. Encoded protein: CASRGDISGANVLTF.